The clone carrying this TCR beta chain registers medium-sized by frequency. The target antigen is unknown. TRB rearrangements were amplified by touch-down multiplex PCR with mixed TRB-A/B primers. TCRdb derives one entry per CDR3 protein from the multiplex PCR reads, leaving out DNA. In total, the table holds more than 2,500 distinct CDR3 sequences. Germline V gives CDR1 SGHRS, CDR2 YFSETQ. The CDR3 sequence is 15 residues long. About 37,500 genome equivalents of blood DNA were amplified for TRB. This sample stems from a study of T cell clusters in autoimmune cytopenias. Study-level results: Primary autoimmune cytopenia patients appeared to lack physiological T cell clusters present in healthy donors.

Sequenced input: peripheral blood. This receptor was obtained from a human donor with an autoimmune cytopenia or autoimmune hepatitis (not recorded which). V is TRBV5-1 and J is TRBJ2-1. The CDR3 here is CASSYVTLTYNEQFF.